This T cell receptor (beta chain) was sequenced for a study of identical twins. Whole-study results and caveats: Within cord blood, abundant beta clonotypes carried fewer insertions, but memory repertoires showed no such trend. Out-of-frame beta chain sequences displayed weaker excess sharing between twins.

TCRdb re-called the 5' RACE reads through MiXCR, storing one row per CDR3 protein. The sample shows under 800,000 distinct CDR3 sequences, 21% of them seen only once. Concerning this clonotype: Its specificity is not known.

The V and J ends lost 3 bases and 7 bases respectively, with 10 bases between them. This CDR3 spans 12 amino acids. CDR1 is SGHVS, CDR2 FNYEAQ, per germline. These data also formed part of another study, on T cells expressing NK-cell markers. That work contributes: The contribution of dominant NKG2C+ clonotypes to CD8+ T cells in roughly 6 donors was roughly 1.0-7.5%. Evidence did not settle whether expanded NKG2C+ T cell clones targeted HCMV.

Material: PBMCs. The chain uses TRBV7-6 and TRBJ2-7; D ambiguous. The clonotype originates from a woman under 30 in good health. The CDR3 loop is CASSLNGREQYF. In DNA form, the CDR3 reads TGTGCCAGCAGCTTGAACGGGCGGGAGCAGTACTTC.